This T cell receptor beta chain was sequenced for a study of identical twins. V lost 5 bases and J lost 5, with 13 bases in between. The V gene's germline CDR1 is LNHNV and CDR2 YYDKDF (reference sequence). This CDR3 comprises 14 residues. With template switching, a universal primer site was added, and the cDNA carried unique molecular identifiers. TCRdb called the 5' RACE reads again in MiXCR, with one record for every CDR3 protein. The data contain some 760,000 distinct CDR3 sequences, roughly 18% of them singletons. These sequences were also reported in another study, on T cells expressing NK-cell markers. As that study records: Top CD8+ clonotypes included the dominant CD3+CD56+NKG2C+ clonotypes in several donors.

The TCR was taken from a woman between 18 and 29 years old in good health. The sequencing sample was made of PBMCs. The V and J genes are TRBV15 and TRBJ2-1, with a weak D call TRBD1 (6 bases). CDR3 coding DNA: TGTGCCACCAGCGCTGGACAGACAAACAATGAGCAGTTCTTC. It specifies CATSAGQTNNEQFF. Full variable domain (rest looked up from reference TRBV15 and TRBJ2-1): DAMVIQNPRYQVTQFGKPVTLSCSQTLNHNVMYWYQQKSSQAPKLLFHYYDKDFNNEADTPDNFQSRRPNTSFCFLDIRSPGLGDTAMYLCATSAGQTNNEQFFGPGTRLTVL.